The 28 T cell receptor beta chains below all came from one sample that was sequenced in a study of early T cells in non-severe SARS-CoV-2 infection. From the 5' RACE reads, TCRdb called clonotypes with MiXCR, one entry per CDR3 protein. The repertoire holds approximately 77,000 distinct CDR3 sequences, roughly 15% seen once, with roughly 12% in the top ten. Sequencing was performed on whole blood. Receptor source: an adult who was a healthcare worker with PCR-confirmed SARS-CoV-2 infection or an uninfected control (not recorded which).

The rearrangement joins TRBV7-2 to TRBJ1-1, with TRBD1 matching 8 bases. The V and J ends lost 5 bases and 6 bases, in that order; junction bases with no gene match: 11. Looked up from germline, CDR1 is SGHTA and CDR2 is FQGNSA. The length of the CDR3 is 15 residues. This CDR3 is CASSHEYRGSAEAFF. CDR3 DNA: TGTGCCAGCAGCCACGAGTACAGGGGGAGCGCTGAAGCTTTCTTT. Full variable domain (rest looked up from reference TRBV7-2 and TRBJ1-1): GAGVSQSPSNKVTEKGKDVELRCDPISGHTALYWYRQSLGQGLEFLIYFQGNSAPDKSGLPSDRFSAERTGGSVSTLTIQRTQQEDSAVYLCASSHEYRGSAEAFFGQGTRLTVV.

This clonotype appeared many times. The chain employs TRBV7-9 and TRBJ2-1; TRBD2 aligns across 9 bases. J lost 4 bases, V lost 5 bases, and 6 bases had no gene match. The germline gives CDR1 SEHNR, CDR2 FQNEAQ (reference sequence). The CDR3 is made up of 15 amino acids. In nucleotides, the CDR3 is TGTGCCAGCAGCCCTCCAGCGGGGGGTTACAATGAGCAGTTCTTC. The encoded protein is CASSPPAGGYNEQFF.

This clonotype was seen more than once but under ten times. The chain couples TRBV7-2 to TRBJ1-5; no definite D call. Between the trimmed V and J ends, which lost 5 bases and 7 bases, there was a span of 12 bases. Germline-derived CDR1 and CDR2 are SGHTA and FQGNSA. The length of the CDR3 is 13 residues. The CDR3 loop reads CASSPNLRQPQHF. Written as DNA, the CDR3 is TGTGCCAGCAGCCCGAATTTAAGGCAGCCCCAGCATTTT.

This clonotype was seen a handful of times. This chain uses TRBV20-1 with TRBJ2-1; 8 nucleotides line up with TRBD2. V was clipped by 5 bases and J by 4 bases; unmatched bases: 13. The CDR3 contains 16 residues. Germline V gene data show CDR1 as DFQATT and CDR2 as SNEGSKA (reference sequence). For the CDR3, the DNA is TGCAGTGCTGGGCTGCGGGGCGGGAGGATTTACAATGAGCAGTTCTTC. Protein sequence: CSAGLRGGRIYNEQFF.

CDR3 sequence: CSVVRGSVGGELFF. CDR3 in DNA: TGCAGCGTTGTCAGGGGGAGTGTTGGCGGGGAGCTGTTTTTT. V is TRBV29-1 and J is TRBJ2-2; TRBD1 aligns across 7 bases. The V gene's germline CDR1 is SQVTM and CDR2 ANQGSEA. The CDR3 is made up of 14 amino acids. The J segment lost 7 bases and the V segment lost 4 bases, leaving 9 bases of the junction unmatched.

V and J are TRBV7-8 and TRBJ1-1; D gene ambiguous. V shed 1 base and J shed 5 bases, with 11 bases lying between them. Germline V gives CDR1 SGHVS, CDR2 FQNEAQ. The CDR3 totals 14 residues. The CDR3 DNA is TGTGCCAGCAGCTTAGGACGGTTGGGGACTGAAGCTTTCTTT. It yields the protein CASSLGRLGTEAFF.

This clonotype turned up a few times. The chain carries TRBV20-1 and TRBJ1-2, with D possibly matching TRBD1 (5 bases). This CDR3 is built from 13 residues. Germline loops: CDR1 DFQATT, CDR2 SNEGSKA (reference sequence). V was cut by 6 bases and J by 7 bases, with 18 bases left in between. Here the CDR3 DNA reads TGCAGTGCAACAAGGGACGTCGTGAGTGGCTACACCTTC. It translates to CSATRDVVSGYTF.

This chain connects TRBV5-5 to TRBJ2-3, with D possibly matching TRBD2 (6 bases). Germline V gives CDR1 SGHKS, CDR2 YYEKEE (reference sequence). The ends were cut back, 5 bases at V and 5 bases at J, with 18 bases in the middle. The CDR3 extends over 15 amino acids. The CDR3 DNA is TGTGCCAGCAGTCCAACGGACGGGAGAGGAGATACGCAGTATTTT. Translating gives CASSPTDGRGDTQYF.

Concerning this clonotype itself: Since the CDR3 does not end with the conserved phenylalanine or tryptophan, this likely comes from a read error. The V and J genes are TRBV19 and TRBJ1-5; tentative D call: TRBD1 (5 bases). Trimming removed 8 bases at V and 5 bases at J, with 13 bases between. Germline V gene lookup returns CDR1 LNHDA and CDR2 SQIVND (reference sequence). The CDR3 contains 13 residues. The CDR3 here is CASVPGTYQPQHS. The CDR3 nucleotides read TGTGCCAGTGTTCCAGGGACTTATCAGCCCCAGCATTCT.

A few counts support this clonotype. This chain connects TRBV25-1 to TRBJ2-1, with no clear D. Germline V gives CDR1 MGHDK, CDR2 SYGVNS. The V end was cut by 4 bases, the J end by 5 bases, with 6 bases between. The CDR3 spans 12 residues. As DNA, the CDR3 is TGTGCCAGCAGTGGTCCCGACAATGAGCAGTTCTTC. Amino acids: CASSGPDNEQFF.

The CDR3 DNA reads as TGCAGCGTTGAATGGATGACAGGGGAGAATGGCTACACCTTC. This gives the protein CSVEWMTGENGYTF. This chain joins TRBV29-1 and TRBJ1-2; 8 bases agree with TRBD1. The CDR3 runs to 14 residues. V trimming: 2 bases; J trimming: 6 bases; junction bases outside the gene matches: 8. Germline CDR1 and CDR2: SQVTM and ANQGSEA.

This clonotype was seen more than once but under ten times. The chain couples TRBV6-4 to TRBJ2-2; 7 nucleotides agree with TRBD1. Trimming at V came to 3 bases and at J to 5 bases, leaving 3 bases not matched to a gene. CDR1 is MRHNA and CDR2 is SNTAGT in the germline V gene. The CDR3 is 14 amino acids. The CDR3 DNA reads TGTGCCAGCAGTGATACAGGGGAGACCGGGGAGCTGTTTTTT. Its translation is CASSDTGETGELFF.

This clonotype came up a few times. This chain joins TRBV7-9 and TRBJ1-3; D unclear. This CDR3 is built from 16 residues. Germline V lookup: CDR1 SEHNR, CDR2 FQNEAQ (reference sequence). Between the trimmed V and J ends, which lost 2 bases and 0 bases, there was a span of 11 bases. The CDR3: CASSLWRTSSGNTIYF. The CDR3 nucleotides are TGTGCCAGCAGCTTATGGCGGACGAGCTCTGGAAACACCATATATTTT. The whole variable domain, filled in from reference TRBV7-9 and TRBJ1-3, reads DTGVSQNPRHKITKRGQNVTFRCDPISEHNRLYWYRQTLGQGPEFLTYFQNEAQLEKSRLLSDRFSAERPKGSFSTLEIQRTEQGDSAMYLCASSLWRTSSGNTIYFGEGSWLTVV.

This rearrangement joins TRBV7-2 to TRBJ2-5; TRBD2 might be the D (6 bases). V was pared by 2 bases and J by 9 bases, with 16 bases between. The length of the CDR3 is 14 residues. The germline gives CDR1 SGHTA, CDR2 FQGNSA. CDR3 sequence: CASSLTLGTLSQYF. In nucleotides, the CDR3 is TGTGCCAGCAGCTTAACTTTGGGGACTTTGTCCCAGTACTTC.

This clonotype turned up a few times. The germline gene is not matched at one end of the junction; a read error may be the cause. The V gene is TRBV18, the J gene TRBJ2-2; D is perhaps TRBD1 (6 bases). The germline CDR1 and CDR2 sequences are KGHSH and LQKENI. This CDR3 comprises 15 residues. CDR3 amino acids: CASSPGTLNSGELFF. Written as DNA, the CDR3 is TGTGCCAGCTCACCAGGGACACTGAACTCCGGGGAGCTGTTTTTT.

This clonotype was seen a few times. The chain combines TRBV12-3 or TRBV12-4 with TRBJ1-1; weak D call: TRBD1 (5 bases). Between the trimmed V and J ends, which lost 0 bases and 1 base, there was a span of 6 bases. CDR3 length: 14 amino acids. DNA of the CDR3: TGTGCCAGCAGTTTAGCAGGGACGAACACTGAAGCTTTCTTT. Residues: CASSLAGTNTEAFF.

There are many counts of this clonotype. The chain employs TRBV18 and TRBJ2-3; tentative D call: TRBD2 (5 bases). Trimming pared 0 bases from V and 2 bases from J, leaving 12 bases between. Germline V lookup: CDR1 KGHSH, CDR2 LQKENI. This CDR3 contains 16 residues. The chain's CDR3 is CASSPPASSFTDTQYF. The CDR3 DNA reads TGTGCCAGCTCACCACCGGCTAGCTCGTTCACAGATACGCAGTATTTT.

In its sample, this clonotype was seen a few times. The V and J genes are TRBV9 and TRBJ2-3; TRBD2 is a possible D gene (5 bases). The CDR3 totals 15 residues. Trimming stripped 4 bases from V and 0 bases from J, with 12 bases between. Germline V gene sequence: CDR1 SGDLS, CDR2 YYNGEE. The CDR3 is CASSSGLQSTDTQYF. In nucleotides, the CDR3 is TGTGCCAGCAGCTCAGGACTGCAAAGCACAGATACGCAGTATTTT.

This clonotype was recorded many times. The chain couples TRBV20-1 to TRBJ1-5; the D gene is possibly TRBD1 (6 bases). The CDR3 is 12 residues long. Germline V lookup: CDR1 DFQATT, CDR2 SNEGSKA (reference sequence). Trimming removed 5 bases from V and 5 bases from J, with 10 bases in between. The DNA of the CDR3 is TGCAGTGCTGGGAGACAGGATCAGCCCCAGCATTTT. This gives the protein CSAGRQDQPQHF.

The rearrangement uses TRBV4-3 and TRBJ2-2; 9 bases are shared with TRBD2. V trimming: 0 bases; J trimming: 6 bases; junction bases outside the gene matches: 11. Germline lookup yields CDR1 LGHNA and CDR2 YSLEER. The CDR3 consists of 18 residues. CDR3: CASSQDQGSGSSSGELFF. The CDR3 nucleotides are TGCGCCAGCAGCCAAGATCAGGGTAGCGGGAGTTCCTCCGGGGAGCTGTTTTTT.

This clonotype turned up a few times. The chain recombines TRBV29-1 with TRBJ2-1; D remains unclear. The V and J ends lost 8 bases and 4 bases respectively, with 6 bases between them. This CDR3 comprises 10 residues. Germline CDR1 SQVTM, CDR2 ANQGSEA. The CDR3 DNA sequence: TGCAGCTCAAGGTACAATGAGCAGTTCTTC. It is translated as CSSRYNEQFF.

J is TRBJ2-3 and V is TRBV7-3; D unclear. The CDR3 extends over 13 amino acids. Germline CDR1 SGHTA, CDR2 FQGTGA. Trimming took off 4 bases at V and 1 base at J, with 6 bases between the two ends. The CDR3 region is CASSSQGTDTQYF. The CDR3 DNA is TGTGCCAGCAGCTCCCAGGGCACAGATACGCAGTATTTT.

Details on this clonotype: A read error may account for a junction end that differs from germline. The CDR3 sequence is CASSLARTTATQYF. CDR3 bases: TGTGCCAGCAGCTTAGCGCGGACAACAGCTACGCAGTATTTT. This sequence joins TRBV7-6 and TRBJ2-3; D is possibly TRBD1 (5 bases). CDR1 is SGHVS and CDR2 is FNYEAQ in the germline V gene. The CDR3 covers 14 residues.

This chain connects TRBV7-9 to TRBJ2-1, with D hard to call. Trimming removed 1 base at V and 3 bases at J, with 10 bases between. Germline V gene lookup returns CDR1 SEHNR and CDR2 FQNEAQ (reference sequence). The CDR3 has 15 amino acids. This CDR3 reads CASSLVVGVYNEQFF. CDR3 sequence (DNA): TGTGCCAGCAGCTTAGTGGTCGGAGTCTACAATGAGCAGTTCTTC.

In its sample, this clonotype was seen many times. This chain connects TRBV11-2 to TRBJ2-2; possibly TRBD1 or TRBD2 for D (5 bases each). The CDR3 runs to 18 residues. The V end was cut by 5 bases, the J end by 0 bases, with 19 bases between. Per the germline V gene, CDR1 is SGHAT and CDR2 is FQNNGV. The CDR3: CASSPLDGGGANTGELFF. CDR3 sequence (DNA): TGTGCCAGCAGCCCGCTCGACGGTGGGGGTGCGAACACCGGGGAGCTGTTTTTT.

This clonotype was detected a few times. CDR3 DNA: TGTGCCAGCAGGGGGGACAGGGGAGGGTATAGCAATCAGCCCCAGCATTTT. Amino acid sequence: CASRGDRGGYSNQPQHF. V usage is TRBV28 and J usage is TRBJ1-5; 10 bases are shared with TRBD1. V shed 6 bases, J shed 0 bases, and the junction held 8 bases outside the gene matches. This CDR3 is 17 amino acids long. Per the germline V gene, CDR1 is MDHEN and CDR2 is SYDVKM.

Concerning this clonotype itself: At one end the junction does not follow the germline gene, possibly because of a read error. CDR3 DNA sequence: TGTGCCAGCAGTTTGCAGACTAGCGGGTACCAGGAGACCCAGTACTTC. This sequence encodes CASSLQTSGYQETQYF. This chain uses TRBV12-3 or TRBV12-4 with TRBJ2-5, with 10 nucleotides matching TRBD2. This CDR3 is 16 amino acids long.

In its sample, this clonotype was seen a few times. The genes are TRBV11-1 and TRBJ2-7, with 12 bases that match TRBD2. The CDR3 extends over 16 amino acids. Per the germline V gene, CDR1 is SGHAT and CDR2 is FQDESV (reference sequence). V dropped 5 bases and J dropped 3; count of bases not matched to a gene: 8. Here the CDR3 reads CASSHRTSGDRYEQYF. In nucleotides, the CDR3 is TGTGCCAGCAGCCACCGGACTAGCGGGGACCGCTACGAGCAGTACTTC.